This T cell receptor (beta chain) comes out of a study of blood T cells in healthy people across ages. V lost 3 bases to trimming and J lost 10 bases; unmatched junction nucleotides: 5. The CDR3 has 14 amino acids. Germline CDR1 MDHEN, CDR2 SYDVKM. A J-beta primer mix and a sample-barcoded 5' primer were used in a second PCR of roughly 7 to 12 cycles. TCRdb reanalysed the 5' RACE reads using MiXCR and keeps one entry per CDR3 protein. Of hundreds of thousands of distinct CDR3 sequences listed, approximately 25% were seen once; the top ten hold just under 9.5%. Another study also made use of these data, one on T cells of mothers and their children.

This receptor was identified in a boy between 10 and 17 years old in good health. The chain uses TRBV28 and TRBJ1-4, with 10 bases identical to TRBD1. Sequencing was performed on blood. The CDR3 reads CASSFRGQGLKLFF. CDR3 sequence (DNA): TGTGCCAGCAGTTTTCGGGGACAGGGGTTAAAACTGTTTTTT.